This T cell receptor (beta chain) was observed in a study of beta chain features in type 1 diabetes. The overall study: The examined sorted cells totaled approximately 110 million across samples.

Sequenced material consisted of expressed TCRB transcripts (all of the isolated RNA was reverse transcribed). Produced via immunoSEQ multiplex PCR; TCRdb's table is partial and in-frame only. The top ten hold about 0.097% of the sample, which has hundreds of thousands of clones, around 15% seen once. General study results and limits: At VDJ recombination sites, type 1 diabetes patients had fewer insertions and more deleted nucleotides. A potential PCR bias toward shorter templates would be equal in patient and control samples.

The ends were cut back, 6 bases at V and 8 bases at J, with 25 bases in the middle. CDR3 length: 15 residues. The germline gives CDR1 SQVTM, CDR2 ANQGSEA. This clone was seen only a few times. What it binds is not known. The J gene is TRBJ1-1, the V gene TRBV29-1, with TRBD1 as a possible D gene (6 bases). Material: naive CD4+ T cells from blood. The receptor comes from a young man in good health. In DNA, the CDR3 is TGCAGCGTCCATATACAGACAGGCCCTCGGAGGGAAGCTTTCTTT. Its translation: CSVHIQTGPRREAFF.